The clone carrying this TCR beta chain showed up many times. The antigen is unknown. This record belongs to a study of neurological immune-mediated disorders. Notes on the study in general: Because no CDR3 amino acid sequences were shared across subjects by expanded clones, private repertoires were suggested in all groups.

There are 14 residues in the CDR3. V was trimmed by 0 bases and J by 7 bases, leaving 7 bases between them. CDR1 and CDR2 (germline): SGHTA, FQGNSA. TCRdb itself ran the 5' RACE reads through MiXCR, one entry per CDR3 protein. Among 65,000 to 70,000 distinct CDR3 sequences listed, around 4% were seen once. The V gene is TRBV7-2, the J gene TRBJ1-6; D ambiguous. The source material was PBMCs. The TCR was taken from a middle-aged man with multiple sclerosis. CDR3 sequence (DNA): TGTGCCAGCAGCTTAGCGCCTGAAAATTCACCCCTCCACTTT. This translates into CASSLAPENSPLHF.